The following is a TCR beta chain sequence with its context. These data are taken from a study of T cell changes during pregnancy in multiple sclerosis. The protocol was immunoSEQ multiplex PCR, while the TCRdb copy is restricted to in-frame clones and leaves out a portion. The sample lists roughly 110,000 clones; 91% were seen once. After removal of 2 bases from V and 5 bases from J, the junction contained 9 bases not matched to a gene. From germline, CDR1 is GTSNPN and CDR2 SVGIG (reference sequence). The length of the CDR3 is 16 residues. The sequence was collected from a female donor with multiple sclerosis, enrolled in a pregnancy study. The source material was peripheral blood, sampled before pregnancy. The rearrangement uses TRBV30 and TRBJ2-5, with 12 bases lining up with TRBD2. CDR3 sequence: CAWSHRRTSGIETQYF. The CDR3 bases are TGTGCCTGGAGTCACAGGAGGACTAGCGGGATTGAGACCCAGTACTTC.